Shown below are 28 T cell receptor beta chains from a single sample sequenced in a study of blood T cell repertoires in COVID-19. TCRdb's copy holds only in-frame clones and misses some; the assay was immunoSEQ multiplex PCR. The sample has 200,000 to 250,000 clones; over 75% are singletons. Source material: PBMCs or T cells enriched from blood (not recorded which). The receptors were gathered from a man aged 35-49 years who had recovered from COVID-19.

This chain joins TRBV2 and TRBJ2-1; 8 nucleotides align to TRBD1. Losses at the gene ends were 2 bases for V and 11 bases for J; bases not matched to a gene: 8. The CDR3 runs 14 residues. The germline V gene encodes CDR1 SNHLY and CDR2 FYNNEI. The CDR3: CASSEQGAREKQFF. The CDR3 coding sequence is TGTGCCAGCAGTGAACAGGGGGCACGAGAAAAGCAGTTCTTC.

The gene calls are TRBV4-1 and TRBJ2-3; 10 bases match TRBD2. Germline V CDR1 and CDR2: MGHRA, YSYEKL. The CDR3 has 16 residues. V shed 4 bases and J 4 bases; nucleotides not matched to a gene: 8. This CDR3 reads CASSRLAGALSDTQYF. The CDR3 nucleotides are TGCGCCAGCAGCCGCCTAGCGGGAGCCCTCTCAGATACGCAGTATTTT.

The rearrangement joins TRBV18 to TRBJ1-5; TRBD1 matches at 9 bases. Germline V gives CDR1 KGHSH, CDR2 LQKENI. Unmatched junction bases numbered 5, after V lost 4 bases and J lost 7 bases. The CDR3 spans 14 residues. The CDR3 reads CASSQRQGGQPQHF. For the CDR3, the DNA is TGTGCCAGCTCACAGAGACAGGGGGGCCAGCCCCAGCATTTT.

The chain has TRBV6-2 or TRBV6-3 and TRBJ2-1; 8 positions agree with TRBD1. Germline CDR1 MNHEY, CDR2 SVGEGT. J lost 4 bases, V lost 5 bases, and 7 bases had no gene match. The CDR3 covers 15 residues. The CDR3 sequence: CASSAGTGDYNEQFF. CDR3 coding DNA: TGTGCCAGCAGTGCCGGGACAGGCGATTACAATGAGCAGTTCTTC.

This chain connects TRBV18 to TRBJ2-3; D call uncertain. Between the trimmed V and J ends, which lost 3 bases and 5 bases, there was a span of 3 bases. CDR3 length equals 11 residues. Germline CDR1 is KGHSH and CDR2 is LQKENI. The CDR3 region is CASSPRDTQYF. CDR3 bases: TGTGCCAGCTCACCGCGAGATACGCAGTATTTT.

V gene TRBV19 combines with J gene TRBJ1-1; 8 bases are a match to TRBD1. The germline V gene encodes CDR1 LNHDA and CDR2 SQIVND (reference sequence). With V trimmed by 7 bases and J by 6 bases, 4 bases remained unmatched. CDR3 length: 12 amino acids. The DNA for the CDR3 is TGTGCCAGTAAGACAGGGGTGGCTGAAGCTTTCTTT. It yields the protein CASKTGVAEAFF.

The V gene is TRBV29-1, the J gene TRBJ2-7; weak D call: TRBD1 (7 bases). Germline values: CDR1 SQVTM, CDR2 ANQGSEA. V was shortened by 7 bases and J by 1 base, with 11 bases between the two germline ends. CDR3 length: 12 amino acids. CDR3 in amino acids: CSGAGQSYEQYF. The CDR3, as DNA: TGCAGCGGGGCGGGACAGTCCTACGAGCAGTACTTC.

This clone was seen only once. CDR3 sequence: CASSVDLAGAQGIYNEQFF. CDR3 nucleotides: TGTGCCAGCAGCGTAGATCTAGCGGGGGCCCAAGGGATTTACAATGAGCAGTTCTTC. The chain links TRBV9 to TRBJ2-1; 10 bases line up with TRBD2. V was clipped by 0 bases and J by 4 bases; unmatched bases: 13. The CDR3 has 19 residues. Looked up from germline, CDR1 is SGDLS and CDR2 is YYNGEE.

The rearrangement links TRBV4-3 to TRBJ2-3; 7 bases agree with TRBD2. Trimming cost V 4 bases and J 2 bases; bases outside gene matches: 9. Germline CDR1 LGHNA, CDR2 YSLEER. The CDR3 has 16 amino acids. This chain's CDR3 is CASSRLLADPTDTQYF. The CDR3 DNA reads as TGCGCCAGCAGCCGCCTCCTAGCGGACCCCACAGATACGCAGTATTTT.

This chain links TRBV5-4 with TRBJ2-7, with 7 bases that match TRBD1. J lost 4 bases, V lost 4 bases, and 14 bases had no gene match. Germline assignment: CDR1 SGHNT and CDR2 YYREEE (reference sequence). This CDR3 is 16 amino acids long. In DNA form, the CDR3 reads TGTGCCAGCAGCATTGAAGACAGGGCTCCCTTTTACGAGCAGTACTTC. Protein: CASSIEDRAPFYEQYF.

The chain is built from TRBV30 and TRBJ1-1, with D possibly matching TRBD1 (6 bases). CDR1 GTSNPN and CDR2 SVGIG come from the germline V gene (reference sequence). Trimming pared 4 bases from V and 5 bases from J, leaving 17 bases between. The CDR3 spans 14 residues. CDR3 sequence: CAWTRGKFRTEAFF. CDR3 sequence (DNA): TGTGCCTGGACGAGGGGGAAGTTTAGGACTGAAGCTTTCTTT.

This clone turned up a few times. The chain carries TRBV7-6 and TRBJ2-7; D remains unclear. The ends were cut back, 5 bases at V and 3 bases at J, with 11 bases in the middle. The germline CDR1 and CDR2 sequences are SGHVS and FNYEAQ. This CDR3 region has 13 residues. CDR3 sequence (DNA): TGTGCCAGCAGCCTCGGGTCTAACTACGAGCAGTACTTC. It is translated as CASSLGSNYEQYF.

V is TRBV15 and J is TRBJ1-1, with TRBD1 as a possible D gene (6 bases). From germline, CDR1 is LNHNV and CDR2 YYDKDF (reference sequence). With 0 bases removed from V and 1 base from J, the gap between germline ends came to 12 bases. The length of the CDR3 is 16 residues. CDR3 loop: CATSRDFGGSNTEAFF. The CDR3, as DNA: TGTGCCACCAGCAGAGATTTTGGGGGCTCGAACACTGAAGCTTTCTTT.

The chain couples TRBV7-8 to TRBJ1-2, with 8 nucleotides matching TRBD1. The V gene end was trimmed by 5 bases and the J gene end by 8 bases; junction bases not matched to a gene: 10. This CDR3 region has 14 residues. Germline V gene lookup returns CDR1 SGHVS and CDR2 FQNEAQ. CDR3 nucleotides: TGTGCCAGCAGCCTCCCTGGACAGGGTCAGGGCTACACCTTC. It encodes CASSLPGQGQGYTF.

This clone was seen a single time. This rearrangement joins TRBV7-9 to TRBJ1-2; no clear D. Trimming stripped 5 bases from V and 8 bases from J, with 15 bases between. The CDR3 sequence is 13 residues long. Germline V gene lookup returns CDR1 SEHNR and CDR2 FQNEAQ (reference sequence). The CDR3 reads CASSLVEMSGYTF. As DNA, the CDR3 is TGTGCCAGCAGCCTTGTGGAGATGAGCGGCTACACCTTC.

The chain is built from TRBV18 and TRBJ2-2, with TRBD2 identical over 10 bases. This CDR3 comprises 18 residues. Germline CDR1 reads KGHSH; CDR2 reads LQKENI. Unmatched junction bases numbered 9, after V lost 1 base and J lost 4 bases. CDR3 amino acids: CASSPRSSGRAITGELFF. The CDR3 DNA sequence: TGTGCCAGCTCACCACGATCCAGCGGGAGGGCCATCACCGGGGAGCTGTTTTTT.

The CDR3 DNA follows: TGTGCCAGCAGCATCCCCGGGGGGAGTCAAGAGACCCAGTACTTC. This sequence encodes CASSIPGGSQETQYF. The chain links TRBV4-2 to TRBJ2-5; 7 bases align to TRBD2. The CDR3 consists of 15 residues. Trimming cost V 5 bases and J 2 bases; bases outside gene matches: 8. Germline V gene sequence: CDR1 LGHNA, CDR2 YNFKEQ.

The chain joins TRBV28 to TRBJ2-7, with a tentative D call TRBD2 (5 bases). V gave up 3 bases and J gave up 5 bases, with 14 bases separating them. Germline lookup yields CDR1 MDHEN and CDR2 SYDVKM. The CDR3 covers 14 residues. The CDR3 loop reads CASSFRVRAHEQYF. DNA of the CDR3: TGTGCCAGCAGTTTCCGGGTGAGGGCCCACGAGCAGTACTTC.

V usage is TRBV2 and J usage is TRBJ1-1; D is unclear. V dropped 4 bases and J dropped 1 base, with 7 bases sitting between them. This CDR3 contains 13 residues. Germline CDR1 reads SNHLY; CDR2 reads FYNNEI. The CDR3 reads CASSVQTNTEAFF. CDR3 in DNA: TGTGCCAGCAGTGTACAGACGAACACTGAAGCTTTCTTT.

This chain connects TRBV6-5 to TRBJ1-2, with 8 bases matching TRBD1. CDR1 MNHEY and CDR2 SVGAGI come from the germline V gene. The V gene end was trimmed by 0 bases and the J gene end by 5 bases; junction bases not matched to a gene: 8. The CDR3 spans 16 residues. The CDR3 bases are TGTGCCAGCAGTTACTCCAGACCCGACAGGGGATATGGCTACACCTTC. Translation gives CASSYSRPDRGYGYTF.

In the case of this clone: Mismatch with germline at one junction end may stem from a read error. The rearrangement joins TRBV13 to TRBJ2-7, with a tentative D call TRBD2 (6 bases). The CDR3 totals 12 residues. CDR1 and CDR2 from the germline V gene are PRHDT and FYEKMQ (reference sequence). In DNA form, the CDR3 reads TGTGCCAGCAGCGAAGGAGGGTACGCGCAGTACTTC. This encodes CASSEGGYAQYF.

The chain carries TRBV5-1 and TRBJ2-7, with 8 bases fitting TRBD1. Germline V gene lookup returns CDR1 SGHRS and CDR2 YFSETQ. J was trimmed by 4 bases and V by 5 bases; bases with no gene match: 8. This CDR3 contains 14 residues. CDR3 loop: CASSDRTGIYEQYF. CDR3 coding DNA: TGCGCCAGCAGTGATAGGACAGGGATTTACGAGCAGTACTTC. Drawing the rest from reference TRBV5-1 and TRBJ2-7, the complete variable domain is KAGVTQTPRYLIKTRGQQVTLSCSPISGHRSVSWYQQTPGQGLQFLFEYFSETQRNKGNFPGRFSGRQFSNSRSEMNVSTLELGDSALYLCASSDRTGIYEQYFGPGTRLTVT.

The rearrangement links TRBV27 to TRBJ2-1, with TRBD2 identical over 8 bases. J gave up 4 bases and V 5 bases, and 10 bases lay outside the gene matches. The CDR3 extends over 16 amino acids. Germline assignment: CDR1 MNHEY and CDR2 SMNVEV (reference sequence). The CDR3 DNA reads TGTGCCAGCAGTCTGTTTAGCGGGAAGGGGTACAATGAGCAGTTCTTC. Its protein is CASSLFSGKGYNEQFF.

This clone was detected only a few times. The CDR3 DNA follows: TGTGCCAGCAGCCTAATGGAGGGGCGGCACTATGGCTACACCTTC. This sequence encodes CASSLMEGRHYGYTF. The chain joins TRBV3-1 (or the pseudogene TRBV3-2) to TRBJ1-2; tentatively, D is TRBD1 (5 bases). From germline, CDR1 is LGHDT and CDR2 YNNKEL (reference sequence). This CDR3 has 15 residues. V was pared by 4 bases and J by 3 bases, with 15 bases between.

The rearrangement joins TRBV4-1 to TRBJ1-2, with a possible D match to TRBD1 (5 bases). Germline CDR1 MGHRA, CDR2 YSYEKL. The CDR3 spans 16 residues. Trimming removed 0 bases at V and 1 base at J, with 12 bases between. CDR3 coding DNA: TGCGCCAGCAGCCAAGAGACGATCCAGGGTAACTATGGCTACACCTTC. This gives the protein CASSQETIQGNYGYTF.

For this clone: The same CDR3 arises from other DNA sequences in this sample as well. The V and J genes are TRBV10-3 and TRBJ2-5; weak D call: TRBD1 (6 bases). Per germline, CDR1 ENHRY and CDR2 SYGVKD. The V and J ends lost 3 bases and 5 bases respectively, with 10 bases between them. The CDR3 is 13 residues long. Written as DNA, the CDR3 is TGTGCCATCAGTGAATCTGGGGGCGAGACCCAGTACTTC. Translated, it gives CAISESGGETQYF.

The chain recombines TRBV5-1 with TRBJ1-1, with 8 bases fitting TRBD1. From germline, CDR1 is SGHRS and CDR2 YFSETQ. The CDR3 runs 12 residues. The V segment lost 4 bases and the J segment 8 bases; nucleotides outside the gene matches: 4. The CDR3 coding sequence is TGCGCCAGCAGCAGCCGGGACAGGGAAGCTTTCTTT. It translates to CASSSRDREAFF.

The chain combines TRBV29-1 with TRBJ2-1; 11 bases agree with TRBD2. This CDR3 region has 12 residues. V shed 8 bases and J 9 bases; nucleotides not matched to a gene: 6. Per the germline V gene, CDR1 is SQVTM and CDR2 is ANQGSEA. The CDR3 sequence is CSFIAGGVEQFF. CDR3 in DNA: TGCAGCTTTATAGCGGGAGGGGTTGAGCAGTTCTTC.